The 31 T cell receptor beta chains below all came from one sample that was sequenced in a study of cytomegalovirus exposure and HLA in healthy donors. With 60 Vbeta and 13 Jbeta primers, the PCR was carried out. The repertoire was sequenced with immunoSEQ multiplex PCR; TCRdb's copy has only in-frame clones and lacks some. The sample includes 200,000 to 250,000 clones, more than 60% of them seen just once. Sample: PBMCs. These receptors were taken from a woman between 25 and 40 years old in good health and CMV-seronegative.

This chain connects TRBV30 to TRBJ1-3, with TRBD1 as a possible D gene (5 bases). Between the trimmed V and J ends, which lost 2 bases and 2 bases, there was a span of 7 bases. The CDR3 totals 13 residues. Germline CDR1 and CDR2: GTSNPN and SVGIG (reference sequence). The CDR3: CAWSPGTGNTIYF. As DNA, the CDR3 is TGTGCCTGGAGTCCAGGGACTGGAAACACCATATATTTT. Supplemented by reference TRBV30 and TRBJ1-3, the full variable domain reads SQTIHQWPATLVQPVGSPLSLECTVEGTSNPNLYWYRQAAGRGLQLLFYSVGIGQISSEVPQNLSASRPQDRQFILSSKKLLLSDSGFYLCAWSPGTGNTIYFGEGSWLTVV.

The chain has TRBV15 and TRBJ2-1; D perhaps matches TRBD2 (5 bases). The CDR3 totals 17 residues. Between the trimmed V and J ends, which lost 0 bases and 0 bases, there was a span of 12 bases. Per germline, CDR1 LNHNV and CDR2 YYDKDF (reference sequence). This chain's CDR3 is CATSRDVGADSYNEQFF. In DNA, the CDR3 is TGTGCCACCAGCAGAGATGTTGGAGCGGACTCCTACAATGAGCAGTTCTTC. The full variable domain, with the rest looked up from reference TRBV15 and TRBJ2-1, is DAMVIQNPRYQVTQFGKPVTLSCSQTLNHNVMYWYQQKSSQAPKLLFHYYDKDFNNEADTPDNFQSRRPNTSFCFLDIRSPGLGDTAMYLCATSRDVGADSYNEQFFGPGTRLTVL.

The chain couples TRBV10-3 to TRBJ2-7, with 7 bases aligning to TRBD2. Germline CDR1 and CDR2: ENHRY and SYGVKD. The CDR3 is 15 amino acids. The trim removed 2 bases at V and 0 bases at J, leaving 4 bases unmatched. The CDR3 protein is CAISEAGERSYEQYF. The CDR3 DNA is TGTGCCATCAGTGAGGCGGGGGAGCGCTCCTACGAGCAGTACTTC.

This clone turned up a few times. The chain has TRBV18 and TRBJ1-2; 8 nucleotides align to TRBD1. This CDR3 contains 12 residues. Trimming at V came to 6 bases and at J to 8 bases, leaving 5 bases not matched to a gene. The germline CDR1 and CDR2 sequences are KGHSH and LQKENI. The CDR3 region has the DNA TGTGCCAGCTCCCCCGGACAGGGAGGCTACACCTTC. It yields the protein CASSPGQGGYTF.

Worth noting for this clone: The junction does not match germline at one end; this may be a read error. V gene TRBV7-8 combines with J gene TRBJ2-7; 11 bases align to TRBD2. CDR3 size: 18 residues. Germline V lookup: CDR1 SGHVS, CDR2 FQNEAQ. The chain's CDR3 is CAISLPGLAERSSYEQYF. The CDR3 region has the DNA TGTGCCATCAGCCTACCGGGACTAGCGGAGAGGAGCTCCTACGAGCAGTACTTC.

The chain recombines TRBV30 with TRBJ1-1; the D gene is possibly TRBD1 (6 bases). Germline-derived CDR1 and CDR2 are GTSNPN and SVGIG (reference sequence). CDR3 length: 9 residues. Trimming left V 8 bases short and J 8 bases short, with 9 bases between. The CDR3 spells CAGDREAFF. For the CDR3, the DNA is TGTGCCGGAGACAGGGAAGCTTTCTTT.

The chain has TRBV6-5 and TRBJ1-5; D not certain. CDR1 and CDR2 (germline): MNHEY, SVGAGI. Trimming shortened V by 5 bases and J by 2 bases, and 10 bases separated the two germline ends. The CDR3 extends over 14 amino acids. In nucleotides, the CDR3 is TGTGCCAGCAGTGCCGGGGATGGCAATCAGCCCCAGCATTTT. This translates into CASSAGDGNQPQHF.

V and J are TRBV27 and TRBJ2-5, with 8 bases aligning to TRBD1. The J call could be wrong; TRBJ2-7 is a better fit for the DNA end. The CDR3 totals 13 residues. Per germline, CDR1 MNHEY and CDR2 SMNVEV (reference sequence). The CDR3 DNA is TGTGCCAGCAGTCGTCCGGGACAGGTCGAGCAGTACTTC. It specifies CASSRPGQVEQYF.

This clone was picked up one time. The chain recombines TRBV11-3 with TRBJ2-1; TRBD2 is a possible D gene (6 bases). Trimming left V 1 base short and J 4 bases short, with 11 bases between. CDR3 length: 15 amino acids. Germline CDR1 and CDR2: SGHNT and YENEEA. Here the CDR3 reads CASSLVSSAYNEQFF. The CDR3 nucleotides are TGTGCCAGCAGCTTAGTATCTAGCGCTTACAATGAGCAGTTCTTC.

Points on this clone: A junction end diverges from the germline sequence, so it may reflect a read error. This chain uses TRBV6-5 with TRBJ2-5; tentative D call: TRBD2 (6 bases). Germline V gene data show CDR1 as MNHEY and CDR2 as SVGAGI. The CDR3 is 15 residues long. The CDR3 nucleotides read TGTGCCAGCAGCTACCATTTCGCGGGGCAAGAGGCCCAGTACTTC. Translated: CASSYHFAGQEAQYF.

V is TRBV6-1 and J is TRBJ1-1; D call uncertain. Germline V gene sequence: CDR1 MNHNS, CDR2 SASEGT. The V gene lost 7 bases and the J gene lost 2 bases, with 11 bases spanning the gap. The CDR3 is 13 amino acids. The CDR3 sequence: CASKAGSNTEAFF. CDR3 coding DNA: TGTGCCAGCAAGGCAGGAAGTAACACTGAAGCTTTCTTT.

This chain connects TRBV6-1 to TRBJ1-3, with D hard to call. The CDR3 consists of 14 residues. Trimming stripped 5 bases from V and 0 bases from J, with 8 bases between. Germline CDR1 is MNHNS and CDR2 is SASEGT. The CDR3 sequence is CASSIPSSGNTIYF. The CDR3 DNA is TGTGCCAGCAGTATTCCGAGCTCTGGAAACACCATATATTTT.

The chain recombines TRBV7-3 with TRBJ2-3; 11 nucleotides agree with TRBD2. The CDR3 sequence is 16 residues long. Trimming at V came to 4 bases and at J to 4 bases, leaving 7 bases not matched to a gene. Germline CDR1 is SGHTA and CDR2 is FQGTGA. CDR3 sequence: CASSSTSGVISDTQYF. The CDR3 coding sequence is TGTGCCAGCAGCTCGACTAGCGGGGTGATCTCAGATACGCAGTATTTT.

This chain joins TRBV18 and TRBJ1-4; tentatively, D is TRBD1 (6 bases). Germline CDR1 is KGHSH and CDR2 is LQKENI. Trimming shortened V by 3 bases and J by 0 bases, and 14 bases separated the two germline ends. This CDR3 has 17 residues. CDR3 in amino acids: CASSPGQIYATNEKLFF. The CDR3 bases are TGTGCCAGCTCACCCGGACAGATTTATGCAACTAATGAAAAACTGTTTTTT.

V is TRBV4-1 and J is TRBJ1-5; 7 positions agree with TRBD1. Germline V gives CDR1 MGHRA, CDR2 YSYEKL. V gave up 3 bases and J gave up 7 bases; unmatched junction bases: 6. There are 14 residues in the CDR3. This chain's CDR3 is CASSHDRVNQPQHF. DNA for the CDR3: TGCGCCAGCAGCCATGACAGGGTAAACCAGCCCCAGCATTTT.

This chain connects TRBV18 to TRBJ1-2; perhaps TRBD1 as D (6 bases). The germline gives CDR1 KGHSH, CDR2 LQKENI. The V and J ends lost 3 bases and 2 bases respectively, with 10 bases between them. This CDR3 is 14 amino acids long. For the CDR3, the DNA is TGTGCCAGCTCACCTGGACAGCTAAACTATGGCTACACCTTC. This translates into CASSPGQLNYGYTF.

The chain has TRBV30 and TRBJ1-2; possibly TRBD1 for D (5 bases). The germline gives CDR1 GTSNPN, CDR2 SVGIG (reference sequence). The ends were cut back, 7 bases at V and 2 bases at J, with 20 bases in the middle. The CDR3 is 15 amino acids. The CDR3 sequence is CASWTPISLNYGYTF. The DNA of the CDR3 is TGTGCCTCTTGGACACCTATTTCTTTAAACTATGGCTACACCTTC.

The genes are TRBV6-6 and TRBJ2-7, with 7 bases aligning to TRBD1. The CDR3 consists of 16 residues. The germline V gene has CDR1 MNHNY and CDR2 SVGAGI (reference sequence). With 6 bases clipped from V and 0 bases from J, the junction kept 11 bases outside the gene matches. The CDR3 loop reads CASSPPRDSSSYEQYF. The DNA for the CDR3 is TGTGCCAGCAGCCCCCCCCGGGACAGCTCCTCCTACGAGCAGTACTTC.

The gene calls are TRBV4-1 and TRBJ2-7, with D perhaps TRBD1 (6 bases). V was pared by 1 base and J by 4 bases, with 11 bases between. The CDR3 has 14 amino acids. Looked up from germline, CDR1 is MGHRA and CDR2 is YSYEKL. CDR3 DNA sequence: TGCGCCAGCAGCCAAGGGACAGTCGTTTACGAGCAGTACTTC. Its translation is CASSQGTVVYEQYF.

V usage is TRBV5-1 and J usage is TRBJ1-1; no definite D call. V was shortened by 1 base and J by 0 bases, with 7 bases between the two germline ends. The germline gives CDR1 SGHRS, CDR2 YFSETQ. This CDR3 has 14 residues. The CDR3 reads CASSLWTVNTEAFF. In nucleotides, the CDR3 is TGCGCCAGCAGCTTGTGGACTGTGAACACTGAAGCTTTCTTT.

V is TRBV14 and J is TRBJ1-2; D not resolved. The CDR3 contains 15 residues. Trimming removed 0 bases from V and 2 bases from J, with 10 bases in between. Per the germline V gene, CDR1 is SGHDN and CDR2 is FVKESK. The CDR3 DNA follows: TGTGCCAGCAGCCAAGAGGGAGGAAGGAACTATGGCTACACCTTC. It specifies CASSQEGGRNYGYTF.

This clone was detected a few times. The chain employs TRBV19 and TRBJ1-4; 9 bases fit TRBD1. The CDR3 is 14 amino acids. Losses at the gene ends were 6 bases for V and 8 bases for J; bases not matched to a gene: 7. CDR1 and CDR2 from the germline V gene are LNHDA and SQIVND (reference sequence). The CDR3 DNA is TGTGCCAGTAGGCTACAGGGGGCAGGAGAAAAACTGTTTTTT. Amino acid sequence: CASRLQGAGEKLFF.

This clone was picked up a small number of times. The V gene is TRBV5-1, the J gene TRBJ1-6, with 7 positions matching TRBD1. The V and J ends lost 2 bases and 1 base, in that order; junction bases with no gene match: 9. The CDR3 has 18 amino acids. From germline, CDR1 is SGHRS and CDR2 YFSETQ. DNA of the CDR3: TGCGCCAGCAGCTTCTATACGACAGGGAGTTCCTATAATTCACCCCTCCACTTT. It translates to CASSFYTTGSSYNSPLHF.

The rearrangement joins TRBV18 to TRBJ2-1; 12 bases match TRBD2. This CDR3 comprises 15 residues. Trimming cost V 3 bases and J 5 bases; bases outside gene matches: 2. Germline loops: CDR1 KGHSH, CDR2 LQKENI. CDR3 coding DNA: TGTGCCAGCTCACCCGGACTAGCGGGGAACAATGAGCAGTTCTTC. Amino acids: CASSPGLAGNNEQFF.

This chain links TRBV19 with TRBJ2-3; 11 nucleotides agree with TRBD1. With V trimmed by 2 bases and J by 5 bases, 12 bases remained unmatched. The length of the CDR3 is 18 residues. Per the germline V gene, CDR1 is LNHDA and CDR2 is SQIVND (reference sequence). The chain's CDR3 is CASSIFVGTGGNRDTQYF. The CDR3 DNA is TGTGCCAGTAGTATATTCGTCGGGACAGGGGGGAATAGAGATACGCAGTATTTT.

The CDR3 sequence is CASSLDRGELDGYTF. In DNA form, the CDR3 reads TGCGCCAGCAGCTTGGATCGGGGGGAATTGGATGGCTACACCTTC. The J gene is TRBJ1-2, the V gene TRBV5-1; D is perhaps TRBD1 (5 bases). The CDR3 has 15 residues. V was cut by 0 bases and J by 6 bases, with 15 bases left in between. The germline gives CDR1 SGHRS, CDR2 YFSETQ.

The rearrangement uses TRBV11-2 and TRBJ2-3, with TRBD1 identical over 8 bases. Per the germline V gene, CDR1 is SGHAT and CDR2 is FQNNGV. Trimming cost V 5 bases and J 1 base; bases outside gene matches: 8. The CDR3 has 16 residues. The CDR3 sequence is CASSLNPGQGTDTQYF. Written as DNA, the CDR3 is TGTGCCAGCAGCCTCAACCCGGGACAGGGCACAGATACGCAGTATTTT.

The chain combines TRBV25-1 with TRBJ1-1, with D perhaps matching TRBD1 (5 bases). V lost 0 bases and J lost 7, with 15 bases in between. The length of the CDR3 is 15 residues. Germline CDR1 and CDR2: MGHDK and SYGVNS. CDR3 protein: CASSEYFLEGDEAFF. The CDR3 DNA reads TGTGCCAGCAGTGAATATTTTTTGGAAGGGGATGAAGCTTTCTTT.

The CDR3 nucleotides read TGTGCCAGCACCCCGCGGGGGGCGGCCTACAATGAGCAGTTCTTC. It encodes CASTPRGAAYNEQFF. This chain uses TRBV6-6 with TRBJ2-1; 8 nucleotides line up with TRBD2. J gave up 2 bases and V 7 bases, and 7 bases lay outside the gene matches. This CDR3 has 15 amino acids. Germline CDR1 reads MNHNY; CDR2 reads SVGAGI (reference sequence).

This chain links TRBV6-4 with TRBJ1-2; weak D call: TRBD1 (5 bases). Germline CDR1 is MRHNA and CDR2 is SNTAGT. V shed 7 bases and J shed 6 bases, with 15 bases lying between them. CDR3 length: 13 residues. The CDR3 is CASTPGVGNGYTF. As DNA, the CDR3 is TGTGCCAGCACCCCGGGGGTAGGGAATGGCTACACCTTC.

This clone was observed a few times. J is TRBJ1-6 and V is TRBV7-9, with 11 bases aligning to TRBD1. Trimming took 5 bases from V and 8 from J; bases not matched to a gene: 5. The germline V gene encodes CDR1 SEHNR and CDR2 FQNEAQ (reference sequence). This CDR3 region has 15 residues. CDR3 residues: CASSDRDRGYSPLHF. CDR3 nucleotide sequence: TGTGCCAGCAGCGACCGGGACAGGGGGTATTCACCCCTCCACTTT.